This T cell receptor (beta chain) was recovered during a study of cytomegalovirus exposure and HLA in healthy donors. Germline V gene sequence: CDR1 MNHNS, CDR2 SASEGT. Trimming stripped 5 bases from V and 6 bases from J, with 16 bases between. This CDR3 is 14 amino acids long. PCR involved 60 Vbeta and 13 Jbeta primers. Measured with immunoSEQ multiplex PCR; TCRdb has only the in-frame clones, and not every one. The data show some 170,000 clones, 82% seen once. The sample taken for sequencing was PBMCs. This clonotype was obtained from a girl between 10 and 17 years old in good health and CMV-seropositive. This chain joins TRBV6-1 and TRBJ1-2, with D perhaps TRBD1 (5 bases). The CDR3 sequence is CASSHPGIEDGYTF. The CDR3, as DNA: TGTGCCAGCAGTCATCCAGGGATCGAGGATGGCTACACCTTC.